The next 31 T cell receptor beta chains were all read from a single sample in a study of control samples from healthy donors and cancer patients (dated by TCRdb to between 2020 and 2021). Receptors were amplified or captured by the immunoSEQ multiplex PCR assay. TCRdb re-hosts the immuneACCESS table, in-frame sequences only. Its copies lack some clones; in the studies checked, an unresolved V gene accounts for under half of them, and the cause for the rest is not known. The table for this sample lists a few hundred thousand clones; around 90% of them were counted only once. The top ten clones comprise 6% to 7% of the sample. Sequencing was carried out using PBMCs. These receptors all stem from a man aged 40-49 years with head and neck cancer.

The rearrangement uses TRBV3-1 (or the pseudogene TRBV3-2) and TRBJ2-7; D is uncertain. Trimming removed 5 bases from V and 6 bases from J, with 8 bases in between. Germline V gives CDR1 LGHDT, CDR2 YNNKEL (reference sequence). CDR3 length equals 11 residues. CDR3 loop: CASSFSAEQYF. DNA for the CDR3: TGTGCCAGCAGCTTCTCAGCCGAGCAGTACTTC.

The gene calls are TRBV5-1 and TRBJ2-3; D is ambiguous. CDR1 is SGHRS and CDR2 is YFSETQ in the germline V gene. This CDR3 contains 14 residues. V was trimmed by 7 bases and J by 0 bases, leaving 12 bases between them. The CDR3 sequence is CASQPPTSTDTQYF. The CDR3 region has the DNA TGCGCCAGCCAACCTCCTACTAGCACAGATACGCAGTATTTT.

The genes are TRBV6-5 and TRBJ2-2, with D perhaps assigned TRBD1 or TRBD2 (5 bases each). Germline V CDR1 and CDR2: MNHEY, SVGAGI. V dropped 4 bases and J dropped 7 bases, with 13 bases sitting between them. The CDR3 has 14 residues. The chain's CDR3 is CASSSNGAGGELFF. The CDR3 DNA reads as TGTGCCAGCAGTTCCAACGGGGCCGGCGGGGAGCTGTTTTTT.

The chain is built from TRBV19 and TRBJ1-1; D unresolved. Looked up from germline, CDR1 is LNHDA and CDR2 is SQIVND (reference sequence). The CDR3 sequence is 13 residues long. The V and J ends lost 6 bases and 0 bases respectively, with 8 bases between them. The CDR3 DNA reads as TGTGCCAGTAGCGAGCAACTGAACACTGAAGCTTTCTTT. Its translation is CASSEQLNTEAFF. The full variable domain, in which reference TRBV19 and TRBJ1-1 provide the parts outside the CDR3, is DGGITQSPKYLFRKEGQNVTLSCEQNLNHDAMYWYRQDPGQGLRLIYYSQIVNDFQKGDIAEGYSVSREKKESFPLTVTSAQKNPTAFYLCASSEQLNTEAFFGQGTRLTVV.

The rearrangement uses TRBV28 and TRBJ1-2, with TRBD1 as a possible D gene (6 bases). The CDR3 runs to 14 residues. Germline V gene lookup returns CDR1 MDHEN and CDR2 SYDVKM. Trimming pared 7 bases from V and 5 bases from J, leaving 17 bases between. CDR3 sequence: CASIIQGVRYGYTF. CDR3 nucleotide sequence: TGTGCCAGCATTATACAGGGTGTAAGATATGGCTACACCTTC.

In this sample, this clone turned up once. This chain joins TRBV15 and TRBJ1-2, with D unresolved. The germline CDR1 and CDR2 sequences are LNHNV and YYDKDF (reference sequence). V lost 0 bases, J lost 7 bases, and 15 bases lay in between. CDR3 length: 15 amino acids. DNA for the CDR3: TGTGCCACCAGCAGAGATTACGAGGCGCCCGGTGGCTACACCTTC. It yields the protein CATSRDYEAPGGYTF.

The V call is TRBV5-1, the J call TRBJ2-5; possible D gene TRBD1, 6 bases. This CDR3 comprises 14 residues. Trimming took 4 bases from V and 2 from J, leaving 12 bases between them. From germline, CDR1 is SGHRS and CDR2 YFSETQ. This chain's CDR3 is CASSPSGEQETQYF. The CDR3 DNA reads as TGCGCCAGCAGCCCCTCAGGGGAACAAGAGACCCAGTACTTC.

This clone came up once. The V call is TRBV6-5, the J call TRBJ2-7; D may match TRBD1 or TRBD2 (5 bases each). The V gene lost 10 bases and the J gene lost 2 bases, with 15 bases spanning the gap. Germline lookup yields CDR1 MNHEY and CDR2 SVGAGI. The CDR3 covers 13 residues. This CDR3 is CATIGTAAYEQYF. For the CDR3, the DNA is TGTGCCACCATCGGGACGGCAGCCTACGAGCAGTACTTC.

The V call is TRBV11-2, the J call TRBJ2-1; 8 nucleotides match TRBD1. V shed 5 bases, J shed 4 bases, and the junction held 7 bases outside the gene matches. Per germline, CDR1 SGHAT and CDR2 FQNNGV. The CDR3 contains 15 residues. The CDR3 sequence: CASSGTGTGYNEQFF. The CDR3 DNA follows: TGTGCCAGCAGCGGCACCGGGACAGGATACAATGAGCAGTTCTTC.

The genes are TRBV19 and TRBJ1-5, with D perhaps matching TRBD1 (5 bases). Per germline, CDR1 LNHDA and CDR2 SQIVND (reference sequence). The CDR3 runs to 14 residues. Trimming removed 4 bases from V and 6 bases from J, with 13 bases in between. CDR3 sequence (DNA): TGTGCCAGTAGTACTCGACAGAAGGGTCAGCCCCAGCATTTT. Amino acid sequence: CASSTRQKGQPQHF.

This sequence joins TRBV10-3 and TRBJ2-3; 7 nucleotides align to TRBD2. This CDR3 is 15 amino acids long. Trimming at V came to 8 bases and at J to 3 bases, leaving 11 bases not matched to a gene. Germline V lookup: CDR1 ENHRY, CDR2 SYGVKD. CDR3 protein: CAIGRATGGTDTQYF. In nucleotides, the CDR3 is TGTGCCATCGGACGGGCCACCGGGGGGACAGATACGCAGTATTTT.

The chain recombines TRBV2 with TRBJ1-2, with 9 bases identical to TRBD1. J lost 2 bases, V lost 7 bases, and 5 bases had no gene match. The CDR3 is made up of 14 amino acids. Germline V CDR1 and CDR2: SNHLY, FYNNEI. The CDR3 nucleotides read TGTGCCAGCAAGTTACAGGGGGCAAACTATGGCTACACCTTC. It is translated as CASKLQGANYGYTF.

This chain links TRBV25-1 with TRBJ2-3; 7 bases line up with TRBD1. CDR3 length: 15 residues. The germline CDR1 and CDR2 sequences are MGHDK and SYGVNS. The trim removed 4 bases at V and 2 bases at J, leaving 6 bases unmatched. The CDR3 nucleotides are TGTGCCAGCAGTGCCGGGACAGCCAACACAGATACGCAGTATTTT. It codes for CASSAGTANTDTQYF.

The chain is built from TRBV5-5 and TRBJ1-5, with D perhaps TRBD1 (5 bases). Germline CDR1 and CDR2: SGHKS and YYEKEE (reference sequence). The V end was cut by 4 bases, the J end by 6 bases, with 14 bases between. CDR3 length: 14 residues. The CDR3, as DNA: TGTGCCAGCAGCCCCGTCGGGGGTGGTCAGCCCCAGCATTTT. Its protein is CASSPVGGGQPQHF.

CDR3 protein: CASSKQGANYGYTF. The CDR3 bases are TGTGCCAGTAGCAAACAGGGAGCTAACTATGGCTACACCTTC. V is TRBV19 and J is TRBJ1-2; tentatively, D is TRBD1 (6 bases). The germline CDR1 and CDR2 sequences are LNHDA and SQIVND (reference sequence). The V and J ends lost 6 bases and 0 bases respectively, with 11 bases between them. The CDR3 is 14 amino acids.

This chain connects TRBV19 to TRBJ1-2; 7 bases align to TRBD1. V lost 10 bases and J lost 4; bases outside the gene matches: 3. This CDR3 has 11 amino acids. The germline V gene encodes CDR1 LNHDA and CDR2 SQIVND (reference sequence). For the CDR3, the DNA is TGTGCCACCGCAGGGGGCTATGGCTACACCTTC. Its protein product is CATAGGYGYTF.

The chain employs TRBV24-1 and TRBJ1-1; 8 bases are shared with TRBD1. There are 14 residues in the CDR3. The germline gives CDR1 KGHDR, CDR2 SFDVKD. V shed 2 bases and J 11 bases; nucleotides not matched to a gene: 9. CDR3 residues: CATSDSGRNRGAFF. In nucleotides, the CDR3 is TGTGCCACCAGTGATTCCGGGCGGAACAGGGGGGCTTTCTTT.

V gene TRBV5-6 combines with J gene TRBJ1-3, with TRBD1 identical over 7 bases. V shed 2 bases and J 5 bases; nucleotides not matched to a gene: 4. The CDR3 spans 14 residues. The V gene's germline CDR1 is SGHDT and CDR2 YYEEEE. The CDR3 is CASSFRGRRNTIYF. The CDR3 DNA follows: TGTGCCAGCAGCTTCAGGGGGAGGCGAAACACCATATATTTT.

The rearrangement links TRBV6-2 or TRBV6-3 to TRBJ2-3; D not certain. Trimming removed 3 bases from V and 6 bases from J, with 7 bases in between. Germline-derived CDR1 and CDR2 are MNHEY and SVGEGT. The CDR3 sequence is 12 residues long. CDR3 coding DNA: TGTGCCAGCAGTTATGTGCGGGATACGCAGTATTTT. Translated, it gives CASSYVRDTQYF.

CDR3 DNA: TGTGCCAGCAGTTTAAACCCAGGGAGCCTGGGGGCTTTCTTT. The encoded protein is CASSLNPGSLGAFF. This chain joins TRBV27 and TRBJ1-1, with D maybe TRBD1 (5 bases). The CDR3 is 14 amino acids. V lost 2 bases and J lost 11, with 18 bases in between. CDR1 and CDR2 (germline): MNHEY, SMNVEV (reference sequence).

V is TRBV5-4 and J is TRBJ2-2; D possibly corresponds to TRBD2 (5 bases). Germline-derived CDR1 and CDR2 are SGHNT and YYREEE (reference sequence). Trimming pared 4 bases from V and 6 bases from J, leaving 22 bases between. CDR3 length: 17 residues. This CDR3 is CASSPPSGTTMSGELFF. CDR3 bases: TGTGCCAGCAGCCCCCCCAGCGGTACTACGATGTCCGGGGAGCTGTTTTTT.

This clone was counted once. The rearrangement joins TRBV6-5 to TRBJ2-1; either TRBD1 or TRBD2 may supply D (5 bases each). V was trimmed by 6 bases and J by 5 bases, leaving 14 bases between them. The CDR3 contains 14 residues. CDR1 is MNHEY, CDR2 SVGAGI, per germline. In nucleotides, the CDR3 is TGTGCCAGCAGAAAACGGGGCGAAAACAATGAGCAGTTCTTC. Its translation: CASRKRGENNEQFF.

This clone showed up just a few times. V usage is TRBV25-1 and J usage is TRBJ2-7; D unclear. Germline V gives CDR1 MGHDK, CDR2 SYGVNS. Between the trimmed V and J ends, which lost 6 bases and 7 bases, there was a span of 10 bases. The CDR3 runs to 11 residues. This chain's CDR3 is CASREAMEQYF. The CDR3, as DNA: TGTGCCAGCAGGGAAGCCATGGAGCAGTACTTC.

V gene TRBV7-2 combines with J gene TRBJ1-2, with D perhaps matching TRBD1 (5 bases). The V gene lost 1 base and the J gene lost 4 bases, with 7 bases spanning the gap. This CDR3 region has 13 residues. Per germline, CDR1 SGHTA and CDR2 FQGNSA. CDR3 DNA: TGTGCCAGCAGCTTAGGAGGGGTCTATGGCTACACCTTC. Its protein is CASSLGGVYGYTF.

The gene calls are TRBV3-1 (or the pseudogene TRBV3-2) and TRBJ2-3, with D unresolved. This CDR3 contains 17 residues. V was clipped by 5 bases and J by 1 base, with 19 bases between them. Germline assignment: CDR1 LGHDT and CDR2 YNNKEL (reference sequence). CDR3 nucleotides: TGTGCCAGCAGCTCCCTCCTCACTCCGCACGGCACAGATACGCAGTATTTT. Translation gives CASSSLLTPHGTDTQYF.

The rearrangement uses TRBV7-3 and TRBJ1-6; tentative D call: TRBD1 (5 bases). Germline V CDR1 and CDR2: SGHTA, FQGTGA. V lost 5 bases and J lost 9, with 17 bases in between. The CDR3 sequence is 15 residues long. This chain's CDR3 is CASSPGTSASSPLHF. CDR3 coding DNA: TGTGCCAGCAGCCCAGGGACTTCGGCAAGTTCACCCCTCCACTTT.

The chain uses TRBV27 and TRBJ2-1; 11 nucleotides agree with TRBD2. The V gene end was trimmed by 5 bases and the J gene end by 6 bases; junction bases not matched to a gene: 9. Germline CDR1 reads MNHEY; CDR2 reads SMNVEV (reference sequence). This CDR3 comprises 16 residues. The CDR3 spells CASSPSGLAGGNEQFF. As DNA, the CDR3 is TGTGCCAGCAGTCCCAGCGGGCTAGCGGGGGGCAATGAGCAGTTCTTC.

In its sample, this clone was seen once. V is TRBV3-1 (or the pseudogene TRBV3-2) and J is TRBJ1-1; no firm D call. Germline V lookup: CDR1 LGHDT, CDR2 YNNKEL (reference sequence). With 7 bases removed from V and 0 bases from J, the gap between germline ends came to 12 bases. This CDR3 is 14 amino acids long. CDR3 bases: TGTGCCAGCACCTACTCATGGATGAACACTGAAGCTTTCTTT. Protein product: CASTYSWMNTEAFF.

The chain joins TRBV24-1 to TRBJ2-7; D possibly corresponds to TRBD1 (6 bases). This CDR3 spans 13 amino acids. Trimming took 3 bases from V and 6 from J, leaving 11 bases between them. The germline V gene has CDR1 KGHDR and CDR2 SFDVKD. CDR3 nucleotides: TGTGCCACCAGTGATGGAGGACAGATCGAGCAGTACTTC. Its protein is CATSDGGQIEQYF.

This clone was detected only a few times. The chain recombines TRBV10-1 with TRBJ2-1, with D possibly matching TRBD2 (5 bases). The CDR3 has 16 residues. V was shortened by 5 bases and J by 3 bases, with 17 bases between the two germline ends. Germline CDR1 and CDR2: WNHNN and SYGVQD (reference sequence). The CDR3 here is CASSFQSGYSYNEQFF. The CDR3 coding sequence is TGCGCCAGCAGTTTTCAAAGCGGCTACAGCTACAATGAGCAGTTCTTC.

This clone was seen only once. V is TRBV10-3 and J is TRBJ1-1; weak D call: TRBD1 (6 bases). There are 14 residues in the CDR3. With 2 bases removed from V and 1 base from J, the gap between germline ends came to 8 bases. The germline V gene has CDR1 ENHRY and CDR2 SYGVKD. The DNA of the CDR3 is TGTGCCATCAGTGAGGGGACACAGAACACTGAAGCTTTCTTT. Translating gives CAISEGTQNTEAFF.